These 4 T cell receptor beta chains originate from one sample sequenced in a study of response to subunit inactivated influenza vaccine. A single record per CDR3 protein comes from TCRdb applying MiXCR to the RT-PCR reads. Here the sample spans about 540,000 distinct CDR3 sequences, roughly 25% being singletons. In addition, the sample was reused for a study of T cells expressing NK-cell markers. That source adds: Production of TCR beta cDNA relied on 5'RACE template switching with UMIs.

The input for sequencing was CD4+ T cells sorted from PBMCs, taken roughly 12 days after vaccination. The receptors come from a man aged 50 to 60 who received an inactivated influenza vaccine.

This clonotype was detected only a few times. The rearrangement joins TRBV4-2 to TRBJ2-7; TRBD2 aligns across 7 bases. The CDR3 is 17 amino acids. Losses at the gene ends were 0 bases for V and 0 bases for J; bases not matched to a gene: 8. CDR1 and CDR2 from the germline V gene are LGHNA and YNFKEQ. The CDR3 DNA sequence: TGTGCCAGCAGCCAAGAAGTCAGCGCTAGCGGCTCCTACGAGCAGTACTTC. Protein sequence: CASSQEVSASGSYEQYF.

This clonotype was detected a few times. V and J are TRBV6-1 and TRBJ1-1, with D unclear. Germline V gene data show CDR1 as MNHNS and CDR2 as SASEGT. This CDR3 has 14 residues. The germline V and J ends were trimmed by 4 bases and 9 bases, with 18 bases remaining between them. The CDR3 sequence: CASSVRVQVTQAFF. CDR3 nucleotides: TGTGCCAGCAGTGTTAGAGTTCAGGTGACGCAAGCTTTCTTT.

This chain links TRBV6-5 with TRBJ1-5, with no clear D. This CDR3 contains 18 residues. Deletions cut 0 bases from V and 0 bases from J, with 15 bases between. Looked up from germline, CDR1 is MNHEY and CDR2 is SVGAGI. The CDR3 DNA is TGTGCCAGCAGTTACTCGGTCAGAAACCTTTATAGCAATCAGCCCCAGCATTTT. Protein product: CASSYSVRNLYSNQPQHF.

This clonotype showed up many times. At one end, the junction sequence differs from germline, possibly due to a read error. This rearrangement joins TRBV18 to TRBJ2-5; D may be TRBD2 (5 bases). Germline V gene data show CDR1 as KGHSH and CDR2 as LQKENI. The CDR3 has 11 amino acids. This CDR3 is CASSPGETQYF. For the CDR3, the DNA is TGCGCCAGCAGCCCGGGGGAGACCCAGTACTTC. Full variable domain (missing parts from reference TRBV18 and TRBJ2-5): NAGVMQNPRHLVRRRGQEARLRCSPMKGHSHVYWYRQLPEEGLKFMVYLQKENIIDESGMPKERFSAEFPKEGPSILRIQQVVRGDSAAYFCASSPGETQYFGPGTRLLVL.